Shown below are 23 T cell receptor beta chains from a single sample sequenced in a study of blood T cell repertoires in COVID-19. Sequencing was performed with immunoSEQ multiplex PCR; in TCRdb, only in-frame clones are kept and a portion is missing. Found here are under 75,000 clones, approximately 88% of them singletons; the top ten hold roughly 2.4%. Sequenced material: peripheral blood. Source of these receptors: a human donor in a cohort sampled during active COVID-19.

The chain recombines TRBV7-2 with TRBJ2-7, with D possibly being TRBD2 (6 bases). This CDR3 spans 14 amino acids. Between the trimmed V and J ends, which lost 4 bases and 4 bases, there was a span of 14 bases. The germline V gene has CDR1 SGHTA and CDR2 FQGNSA. CDR3 in DNA: TGTGCCAGCAGCTCCAGGGAGGTAACGTACGAGCAGTACTTC. This gives the protein CASSSREVTYEQYF.

This clone was counted a single time. The chain is built from TRBV6-2 or TRBV6-3 and TRBJ2-7; possibly TRBD2 for D (6 bases). Trimming removed 5 bases at V and 1 base at J, with 12 bases between. The length of the CDR3 is 14 residues. Germline lookup yields CDR1 MNHEY and CDR2 SVGEGT. CDR3 residues: CASSRSSGSYEQYF. CDR3 nucleotides: TGTGCCAGCAGTAGGAGTAGCGGTTCCTACGAGCAGTACTTC.

This chain uses TRBV23-1 with TRBJ1-2, with 10 bases aligning to TRBD1. TRBV23-1 counts as an open reading frame of uncertain function. CDR3 size: 16 residues. Trimming took 11 bases from V and 8 from J; bases not matched to a gene: 20. CDR3 nucleotides: TGCGCCGCCCGGGACAGGGGTCGTGGCTCCCAGGGGGGCTACACCTTC. Protein: CAARDRGRGSQGGYTF.

The chain couples TRBV6-5 to TRBJ2-3; 8 bases align to TRBD1. CDR3 length: 14 residues. The germline CDR1 and CDR2 sequences are MNHEY and SVGAGI. Trimming at V came to 6 bases and at J to 7 bases, leaving 9 bases not matched to a gene. The CDR3: CASRRGQEGYTQYF. The CDR3 DNA reads as TGTGCCAGCAGAAGGGGACAGGAGGGTTATACGCAGTATTTT.

J is TRBJ1-1 and V is TRBV6-5, with D tentatively TRBD1 (6 bases). The germline CDR1 and CDR2 sequences are MNHEY and SVGAGI. The CDR3 contains 14 residues. Trimming removed 6 bases at V and 0 bases at J, with 11 bases between. The CDR3 reads CASRGQIMNTEAFF. CDR3 nucleotides: TGTGCCAGCAGAGGACAGATCATGAACACTGAAGCTTTCTTT.

Only one count was recorded for this clone. The rearrangement joins TRBV5-1 to TRBJ1-2; 10 nucleotides line up with TRBD1. CDR1 and CDR2 (germline): SGHRS, YFSETQ. J lost 6 bases, V lost 4 bases, and 9 bases had no gene match. The CDR3 is 15 amino acids. The DNA for the CDR3 is TGCGCCAGCAGCCAAAGGACAGGGGGGTTAGATGGCTACACCTTC. It codes for CASSQRTGGLDGYTF.

The V and J genes are TRBV5-1 and TRBJ1-5; D is perhaps TRBD1 (5 bases). CDR1 is SGHRS, CDR2 YFSETQ, per germline. CDR3 length equals 14 residues. V was clipped by 2 bases and J by 4 bases, with 10 bases between them. The CDR3 region is CASSFDGANQPQHF. The CDR3 DNA sequence: TGCGCCAGCAGCTTTGATGGGGCGAATCAGCCCCAGCATTTT.

The rearrangement links TRBV5-5 to TRBJ2-6, with a tentative D call TRBD2 (6 bases). The V gene lost 2 bases and the J gene lost 0 bases, with 15 bases spanning the gap. The V gene's germline CDR1 is SGHKS and CDR2 YYEKEE (reference sequence). The CDR3 length is 18 residues. The CDR3 region is CASSFGGEGSSGANVLTF. The CDR3 DNA follows: TGTGCCAGCAGCTTCGGGGGAGAGGGTAGCTCTGGGGCCAACGTCCTGACTTTC.

The V gene is TRBV7-2, the J gene TRBJ1-6; D unclear. This CDR3 region has 15 residues. The germline gives CDR1 SGHTA, CDR2 FQGNSA. V lost 4 bases to trimming and J lost 3 bases, with 10 bases between them. The chain's CDR3 is CASSSNSFYNSPLHF. The CDR3, as DNA: TGTGCCAGCAGCTCAAACAGTTTCTATAATTCACCCCTCCACTTT.

V is TRBV11-2 and J is TRBJ1-2; no definite D call. CDR1 SGHAT and CDR2 FQNNGV come from the germline V gene. The germline V and J ends were trimmed by 0 bases and 4 bases, with 9 bases remaining between them. There are 14 residues in the CDR3. In DNA form, the CDR3 reads TGTGCCAGCAGCTTAGATCCGGGTGCCTATGGCTACACCTTC. Residues: CASSLDPGAYGYTF.

CDR3 nucleotides: TGTGCCAGCAGTGATTTGGGGGGCGAGCAGTACTTC. It is translated as CASSDLGGEQYF. V and J are TRBV28 and TRBJ2-7; tentatively, D is TRBD2 (6 bases). Germline CDR1 MDHEN, CDR2 SYDVKM. Trimming stripped 5 bases from V and 6 bases from J, with 11 bases between. This CDR3 contains 12 residues.

The chain employs TRBV28 and TRBJ2-7; 8 bases map to TRBD2. Germline V CDR1 and CDR2: MDHEN, SYDVKM. The V and J ends lost 1 base and 12 bases, in that order; junction bases with no gene match: 5. The CDR3 covers 12 residues. CDR3 sequence: CASSLSLRGGYF. CDR3 bases: TGTGCCAGCAGTTTATCCCTCCGGGGGGGGTACTTC.

V gene TRBV12-3 or TRBV12-4 combines with J gene TRBJ1-1, with a possible D match to TRBD1 (5 bases). V lost 1 base to trimming and J lost 5 bases, with 8 bases between them. This CDR3 is built from 13 residues. CDR3 region: CASSLGGGTEAFF. In DNA, the CDR3 is TGTGCCAGCAGTTTAGGGGGGGGTACTGAAGCTTTCTTT.

The rearrangement links TRBV6-2 or TRBV6-3 to TRBJ2-7; TRBD1 might be the D (6 bases). CDR1 is MNHEY, CDR2 SVGEGT, per germline. The CDR3 extends over 12 amino acids. The ends were cut back, 5 bases at V and 3 bases at J, with 8 bases in the middle. CDR3 nucleotides: TGTGCCAGCAGTCAGGGGATCTACGAGCAGTACTTC. Amino acids: CASSQGIYEQYF.

Written as DNA, the CDR3 is TGCGCCAGCAGTGAGGGGCAGTCCGGCTACACCTTC. It translates to CASSEGQSGYTF. The chain employs TRBV10-1 and TRBJ1-2; D remains ambiguous. The V gene's germline CDR1 is WNHNN and CDR2 SYGVQD (reference sequence). V lost 2 bases to trimming and J lost 8 bases, with 9 bases between them. This CDR3 is 12 amino acids long.

J is TRBJ2-7 and V is TRBV10-3; 7 positions agree with TRBD1. V lost 10 bases, J lost 3 bases, and 12 bases stayed unmatched. The CDR3 has 14 residues. The germline V gene has CDR1 ENHRY and CDR2 SYGVKD. The CDR3 nucleotides read TGTGCCAGCTCAGATAGGGGACAGTACTACGAGCAGTACTTC. Residues: CASSDRGQYYEQYF.

Remarks on this clone: The CDR3 ends on some other residue instead of the conserved phenylalanine or tryptophan, so this is likely a read error. The DNA is left out, because the CDR3 cannot be placed on it with certainty; the CDR3 is given as TCRdb lists it. J is TRBJ2-7 and V is TRBV3-1 (or the pseudogene TRBV3-2); the table calls TRBD2, which could not be checked here. Germline CDR1 LGHDT, CDR2 YNNKEL (reference sequence). 8 amino acids form the CDR3, both terminal residues included. This CDR3 is CASTPLFC.

The chain recombines TRBV9 with TRBJ2-5, with 8 nucleotides matching TRBD2. With V trimmed by 0 bases and J by 0 bases, 4 bases remained unmatched. Germline V CDR1 and CDR2: SGDLS, YYNGEE. CDR3 length: 16 residues. CDR3 nucleotide sequence: TGTGCCAGCAGCGTAGAAATAGCGGGACACCAAGAGACCCAGTACTTC. Protein: CASSVEIAGHQETQYF.

This rearrangement joins TRBV7-9 to TRBJ2-3; TRBD1 matches at 9 bases. The CDR3 sequence is 15 residues long. Germline CDR1 is SEHNR and CDR2 is FQNEAQ (reference sequence). The V segment lost 5 bases and the J segment 3 bases; nucleotides outside the gene matches: 6. The CDR3 is CASSRRDRETDTQYF. CDR3 coding DNA: TGTGCCAGCAGCAGAAGGGACAGGGAAACAGATACGCAGTATTTT. The whole variable domain, remainder taken from reference TRBV7-9 and TRBJ2-3, is DTGVSQNPRHKITKRGQNVTFRCDPISEHNRLYWYRQTLGQGPEFLTYFQNEAQLEKSRLLSDRFSAERPKGSFSTLEIQRTEQGDSAMYLCASSRRDRETDTQYFGPGTRLTVL.

The V gene is TRBV6-5, the J gene TRBJ2-7; 8 positions agree with TRBD1. The CDR3 loop spans 15 amino acids. The V and J ends lost 2 bases and 4 bases, in that order; junction bases with no gene match: 7. Germline CDR1 reads MNHEY; CDR2 reads SVGAGI. DNA for the CDR3: TGTGCCAGCAGTTACAGTTCGGACAGGGAGTACGAGCAGTACTTC. Amino acid sequence: CASSYSSDREYEQYF.

This sequence joins TRBV9 and TRBJ2-1, with 9 bases identical to TRBD1. V shed 0 bases, J shed 10 bases, and the junction held 8 bases outside the gene matches. The CDR3 is 15 amino acids. The germline V gene has CDR1 SGDLS and CDR2 YYNGEE. CDR3 residues: CASSVEGQGYREQFF. CDR3 nucleotides: TGTGCCAGCAGCGTAGAGGGACAGGGCTATCGAGAGCAGTTCTTC.

This chain joins TRBV27 and TRBJ1-6, with 8 bases matching TRBD1. The CDR3 extends over 16 amino acids. The germline V gene has CDR1 MNHEY and CDR2 SMNVEV (reference sequence). V trimming: 6 bases; J trimming: 9 bases; junction bases outside the gene matches: 13. The CDR3, as DNA: TGTGCCAGCAGAAGCTTACAGGGGGGATCGATTTCACCCCTCCACTTT. It codes for CASRSLQGGSISPLHF.

The chain uses TRBV4-1 and TRBJ1-2; perhaps TRBD1 as D (6 bases). Trimming pared 1 base from V and 6 bases from J, leaving 15 bases between. Germline CDR1 reads MGHRA; CDR2 reads YSYEKL. The CDR3 extends over 15 amino acids. CDR3 in amino acids: CASSQGTVQLNGYTF. The CDR3 region has the DNA TGCGCCAGCAGCCAAGGGACAGTACAATTAAATGGCTACACCTTC.